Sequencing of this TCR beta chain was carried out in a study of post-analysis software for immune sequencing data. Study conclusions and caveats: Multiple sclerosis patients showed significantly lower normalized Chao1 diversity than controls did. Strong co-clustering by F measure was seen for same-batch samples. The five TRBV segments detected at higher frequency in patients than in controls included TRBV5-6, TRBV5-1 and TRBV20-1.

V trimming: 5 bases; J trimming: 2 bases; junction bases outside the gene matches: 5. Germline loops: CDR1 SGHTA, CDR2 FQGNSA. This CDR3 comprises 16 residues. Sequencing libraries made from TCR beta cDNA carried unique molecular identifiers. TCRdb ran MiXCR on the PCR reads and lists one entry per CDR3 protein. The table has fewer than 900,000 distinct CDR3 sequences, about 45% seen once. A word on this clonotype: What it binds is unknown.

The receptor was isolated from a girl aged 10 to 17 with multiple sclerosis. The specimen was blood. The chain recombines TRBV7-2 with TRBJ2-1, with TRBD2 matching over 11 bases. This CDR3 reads CASSPTSGTTYNEQFF. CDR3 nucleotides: TGTGCCAGCAGCCCGACTAGCGGGACCACCTACAATGAGCAGTTCTTC.